The rows below give T cell receptor beta chains drawn from one sample of a study of PD-L1 blockade in urothelial cancer. Assay: immunoSEQ multiplex PCR; the TCRdb copy retains only in-frame clones and omits some. The sample has 35,000 or so clones, over 65% seen once. The input for sequencing was PBMCs, taken around atezolizumab (anti-PD-L1) treatment. The receptors come from a man aged 35-49 years with urothelial cancer. CDR3s include the opening cysteine and the closing phenylalanine or tryptophan. Each record gives: J gene, clone size, D gene, V gene, CDR3 DNA, CDR3 protein. The D gene is left open where the match is weak. Not all rows give a size; the values are once, few, many and, for expanded clones, a class.

>TRBJ1-2|NA|NA|TRBV5-6
TGTGCCAGCAGCATTCTAAGTGGCTACACCTTC
CASSILSGYTF
>TRBJ2-1|NA|NA|TRBV5-1
TGCGCCAGCAGCCCCAAAACGGCTAGCGCGTACAATGAGCAGTTCTTC
CASSPKTASAYNEQFF
>TRBJ2-7|NA|TRBD2|TRBV25-1
TGTGCCAGCAGTGCCAGGCTAGCGGGAGCCTACGAGCAGTACTTC
CASSARLAGAYEQYF
>TRBJ2-7|NA|TRBD2|TRBV5-1
TGCGCCAGCAGCTGGACTAGCGGGAGGTTCTCCTACGAGCAGTACTTC
CASSWTSGRFSYEQYF
>TRBJ2-7|NA|NA|TRBV7-9
TGTGCCAGCAGCTTAGCGGGCAGCTCCTACGAGCAGTACTTC
CASSLAGSSYEQYF
>TRBJ2-1|NA|NA|TRBV7-8
TGTGCCAGCAGCTTTGACAGCTACAATGAGCAGTTCTTC
CASSFDSYNEQFF
>TRBJ1-5|NA|NA|TRBV5-1
TGCGCCAGCAGCCCCTCCCCGGGGGACAATCAGCCCCAGCATTTT
CASSPSPGDNQPQHF
>TRBJ2-7|NA|TRBD2|TRBV19
TGTGCCAGTAGCAAAAGACTAGCGGGAGCCTCTATACCCTACGAGCAGTACTTC
CASSKRLAGASIPYEQYF
>TRBJ2-7|NA|NA|TRBV12-5
TGTGCTAGTGGTTTGGTTCCGGGGGCCTACGAGCAGTACTTC
CASGLVPGAYEQYF
>TRBJ2-3|NA|TRBD2|TRBV7-2
TGTGCCAGCAGCTTTCGGACTAGCGGGAGGGGGACAGATACGCAGTATTTT
CASSFRTSGRGTDTQYF
>TRBJ2-1|NA|TRBD2|TRBV30
TGTGCCTGGAGTGGAAGCGGGACCCGGGCGTTCTTC
CAWSGSGTRAFF
>TRBJ2-2|NA|NA|TRBV19
TGTGCCAGTAGTCCACAGACTAGTACCACCGGGGAGCTGTTTTTT
CASSPQTSTTGELFF
>TRBJ2-2|NA|TRBD2|TRBV4-2
TGTGCCAGCAGCCAAGTGGCGGGAGTTGGGGAGCTGTTTTTT
CASSQVAGVGELFF
>TRBJ2-2|few|TRBD1|TRBV11-3
TGTGCCAGCAGCCATGGGACAGGGAAGGCCGGGGAGCTGTTTTTT
CASSHGTGKAGELFF
>TRBJ1-1|NA|TRBD1|TRBV7-9
TGTGCCAGCAGCTTGTTCGGTACAGGGGGTACCACTGAAGCTTTCTTT
CASSLFGTGGTTEAFF
>TRBJ2-2|NA|NA|TRBV30
TGTGCCTGGAGTGTACCCTCCAATCGGGCGAACACCGGGGAGCTGTTTTTT
CAWSVPSNRANTGELFF
>TRBJ2-7|NA|TRBD1|TRBV5-6
TGTGCCAGCAGCTTGGCGCTCGAGGACAGGTACTACGAGCAGTACTTC
CASSLALEDRYYEQYF
>TRBJ1-4|few|NA|TRBV27
TGTGCCATCCCGCGGAGGGAACAAAAACTGTTTTTT
CAIPRREQKLFF
>TRBJ1-5|NA|TRBD1|TRBV30
TGTGCCTGGAGTGGGACAGGGGTTGATAATCAGCCCCAGCATTTT
CAWSGTGVDNQPQHF
>TRBJ1-4|few|NA|TRBV28
TGTGCCAGCAGGGGGGGAAGGGTGGAAGAAAAACTGTTTTTT
CASRGGRVEEKLFF
>TRBJ2-2|NA|TRBD2|TRBV5-6
TGTGCCAGCAGCTCTACTAGCGGGAGACCAACGGGTGAGCTGTTTTTT
CASSSTSGRPTGELFF
>TRBJ1-1|NA|NA|TRBV5-4
TGTGCCAGCAGCTCTAATACAGAGAACACTGAAGCTTTCTTT
CASSSNTENTEAFF
>TRBJ2-5|NA|NA|TRBV7-9
TGTGCCAGCAGCCCCCCCTCGGGGACCCAGTACTTC
CASSPPSGTQYF
>TRBJ1-2|NA|TRBD1|TRBV19
TGTGCCAGTAGTACCCAGGACAGGCGGAGACTCTATGGCTACACCTTC
CASSTQDRRRLYGYTF
>TRBJ2-7|NA|TRBD2|TRBV28
TGTGCCAGCAAGACTAGCTGGAGCTACGAGCAGTACTTC
CASKTSWSYEQYF
>TRBJ2-1|NA|TRBD2|TRBV7-9
TGTGCCAGCAGGACTAGCGGGGGGGTGGGGCAGTTCTTC
CASRTSGGVGQFF
>TRBJ2-7|NA|NA|TRBV5-4
TGTGCCAGCAGCCCTAATACAGGTGACTCCTACGAGCAGTACTTC
CASSPNTGDSYEQYF
>TRBJ1-5|NA|TRBD1|TRBV28
TGTGCCAGCAGTAAGCGAACAGGGGGGAATCAGCCCCAGCATTTT
CASSKRTGGNQPQHF
>TRBJ1-5|NA|NA|TRBV15
TGTGCCACCAGCAGAGAAGGGGTTAGCAATCAGCCCCAGCATTTT
CATSREGVSNQPQHF
>TRBJ1-2|NA|TRBD1|TRBV10-3
TGTGCCATCAGCGAGAGGACAGGGGGCAAAGATGGCTACACCTTC
CAISERTGGKDGYTF
>TRBJ2-1|NA|TRBD2|TRBV10-3
TGTGCCATCAGTGAGTCGACCAGCGGGAGGGACAATGAGCAGTTCTTC
CAISESTSGRDNEQFF
>TRBJ2-5|NA|TRBD1|TRBV29-1
TGCAGCGTCGGGACAGGGAAAGAGACCCAGTACTTC
CSVGTGKETQYF
>TRBJ2-1|NA|TRBD2|TRBV4-2
TGTGCCAGCAGCCAAGAAGGGCGGGCTAGCGGGTTTGACAATGAGCAGTTCTTC
CASSQEGRASGFDNEQFF
>TRBJ2-3|few|TRBD2|TRBV25-1
TGTGCCAGCTCAAAACCGGGGGGAGAGACCACAGATACGCAGTATTTT
CASSKPGGETTDTQYF
>TRBJ2-7|NA|TRBD2|TRBV19
TGTGCCAGTAGTTTGTCAGCGGGAGCAAACGAGCAGTACTTC
CASSLSAGANEQYF
>TRBJ2-7|NA|TRBD1|TRBV11-1
TGTGCCAGCAGCTTAGAACAATCCGGCGTGGGACAGCGACCCTACGAGCAGTACTTC
CASSLEQSGVGQRPYEQYF
>TRBJ1-1|NA|NA|TRBV19
TGTGCCAGTAGTTCACCTCGGCAGGGCGGGATTGGTGGGAACACTGAAGCTTTCTTT
CASSSPRQGGIGGNTEAFF
>TRBJ1-6|NA|NA|TRBV25-1
TGTGCCAGCAGTGAGGGGGCGTATTCACCCCTCCACTTT
CASSEGAYSPLHF
>TRBJ2-2|few|NA|TRBV2
TGTGCCAGCAGTGACTCCCCTGGGGCCCCAGCCGGGGAGCTGTTTTTT
CASSDSPGAPAGELFF
>TRBJ2-3|once|TRBD2|TRBV13
TGTGCCAGCAGCGTCCGACTGGCCCCCAGCGGGAGTACGGATACGCAGTATTTT
CASSVRLAPSGSTDTQYF
>TRBJ2-1|NA|NA|TRBV28
TGTGCCAGCAGTGTGGCGGGAAGTAGGGATGAGCAGTTCTTC
CASSVAGSRDEQFF
>TRBJ2-7|NA|TRBD2|TRBV6-1
TGTGCCAGCAGGGACGGACTAGCGTTATACGAGCAGTACTTC
CASRDGLALYEQYF
>TRBJ2-5|NA|NA|TRBV5-4
TGTGCCAGCAGATCCCGACAGAACCAAGAGACCCAGTACTTC
CASRSRQNQETQYF
>TRBJ1-5|NA|TRBD1|TRBV11-3
TGTGCCAGCAGCTCCCGACAGGGCCACAATCAGCCCCAGCATTTT
CASSSRQGHNQPQHF
>TRBJ1-1|NA|NA|TRBV5-6
TGTGCCAGCAGCTTGGCCGGGGGGGGCAAGGGCACTGAAGCTTTCTTT
CASSLAGGGKGTEAFF